The clone carrying this T cell receptor (beta chain) has only one observation. Its antigen is undetermined. V lost 7 bases and J lost 7; bases outside the gene matches: 3. There are 14 residues in the CDR3. Germline CDR1 reads SNHLY; CDR2 reads FYNNEI. These data come from a study of OX40 agonist ivuxolimab in advanced cancers. About the research overall: Prior checkpoint blockade (anti-PD-1, anti-PD-L1 or anti-CTLA-4) was permitted; approximately 44% had it.

Sequencing used immunoSEQ multiplex PCR; TCRdb keeps in-frame clones, though not all of them. The sample consists of roughly 92,000 clones, nearly 90% of them appearing once. Overall study findings and caveats: In CD8+ T cells, expanded clones were on average more numerous than in CD4+.

The chain combines TRBV2 with TRBJ2-1; 14 bases map to TRBD2. This specimen was CD4+ or CD8+ T cells sorted from blood, taken in a trial of the OX40 agonist ivuxolimab. This receptor was identified in an adult with an advanced solid tumor such as melanoma, head and neck, liver or kidney cancer. CDR3 in amino acids: CASTRLAGGNEQFF. CDR3 bases: TGTGCCAGCACCAGACTAGCGGGGGGGAATGAGCAGTTCTTC.